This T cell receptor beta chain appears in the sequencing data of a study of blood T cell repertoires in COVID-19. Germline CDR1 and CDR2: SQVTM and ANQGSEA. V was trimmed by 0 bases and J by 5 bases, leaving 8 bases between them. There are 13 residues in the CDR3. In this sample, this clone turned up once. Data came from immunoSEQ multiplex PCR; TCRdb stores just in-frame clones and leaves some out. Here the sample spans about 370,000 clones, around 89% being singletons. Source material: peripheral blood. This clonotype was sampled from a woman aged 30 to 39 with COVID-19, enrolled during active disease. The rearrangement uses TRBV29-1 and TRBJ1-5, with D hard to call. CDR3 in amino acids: CSVEEQKDQPQHF. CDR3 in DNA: TGCAGCGTTGAAGAGCAGAAAGATCAGCCCCAGCATTTT. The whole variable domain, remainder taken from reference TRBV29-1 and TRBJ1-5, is SAVISQKPSRDICQRGTSLTIQCQVDSQVTMMFWYRQQPGQSLTLIATANQGSEATYESGFVIDKFPISRPNLTFSTLTVSNMSPEDSSIYLCSVEEQKDQPQHFGDGTRLSIL.